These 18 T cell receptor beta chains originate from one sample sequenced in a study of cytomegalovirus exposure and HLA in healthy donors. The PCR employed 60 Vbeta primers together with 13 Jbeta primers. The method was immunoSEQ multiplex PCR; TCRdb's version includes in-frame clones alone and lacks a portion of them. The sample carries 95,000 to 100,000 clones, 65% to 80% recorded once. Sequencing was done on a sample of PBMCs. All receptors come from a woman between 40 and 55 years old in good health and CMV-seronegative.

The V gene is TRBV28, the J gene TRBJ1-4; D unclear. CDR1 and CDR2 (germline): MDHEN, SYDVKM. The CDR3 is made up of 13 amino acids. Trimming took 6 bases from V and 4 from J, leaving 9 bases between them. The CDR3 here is CASRWSVNEKLFF. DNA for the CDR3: TGTGCCAGCAGATGGAGCGTTAATGAAAAACTGTTTTTT.

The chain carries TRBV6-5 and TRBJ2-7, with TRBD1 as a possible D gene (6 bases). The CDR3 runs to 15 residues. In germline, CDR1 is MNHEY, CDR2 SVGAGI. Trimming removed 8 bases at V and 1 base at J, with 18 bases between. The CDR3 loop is CASAPGDRFSYEQYF. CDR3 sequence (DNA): TGTGCCAGCGCACCAGGAGACAGGTTTTCCTACGAGCAGTACTTC.

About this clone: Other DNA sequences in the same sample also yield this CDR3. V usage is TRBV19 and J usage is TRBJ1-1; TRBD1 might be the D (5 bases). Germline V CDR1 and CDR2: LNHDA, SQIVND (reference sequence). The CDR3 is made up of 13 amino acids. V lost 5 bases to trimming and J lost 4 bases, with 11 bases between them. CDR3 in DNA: TGTGCCAGTAGTTACGGGAGGGGCACTGAAGCTTTCTTT. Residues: CASSYGRGTEAFF.

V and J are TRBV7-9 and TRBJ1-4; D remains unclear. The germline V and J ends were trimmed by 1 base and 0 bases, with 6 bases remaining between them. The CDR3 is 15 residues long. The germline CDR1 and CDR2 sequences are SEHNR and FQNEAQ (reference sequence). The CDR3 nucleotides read TGTGCCAGCAGCTTAGAAACAGCAACTAATGAAAAACTGTTTTTT. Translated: CASSLETATNEKLFF.

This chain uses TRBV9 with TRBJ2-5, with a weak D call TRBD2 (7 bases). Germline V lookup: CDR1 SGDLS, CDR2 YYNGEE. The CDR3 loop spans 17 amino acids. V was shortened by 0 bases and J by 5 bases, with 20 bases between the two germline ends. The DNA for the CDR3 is TGTGCCAGCAGCGTAGGAGGAGGAGGGGGGGATGGGGAGACCCAGTACTTC. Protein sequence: CASSVGGGGGDGETQYF.

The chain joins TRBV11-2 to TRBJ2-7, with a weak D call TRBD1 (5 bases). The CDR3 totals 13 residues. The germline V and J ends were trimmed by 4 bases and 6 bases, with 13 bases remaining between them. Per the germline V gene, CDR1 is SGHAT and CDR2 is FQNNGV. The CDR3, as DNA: TGTGCCAGCAGCTCAGGGTCTTACGGCGAGCAGTACTTC. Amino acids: CASSSGSYGEQYF. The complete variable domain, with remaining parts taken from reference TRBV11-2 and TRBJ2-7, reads EAGVAQSPRYKIIEKRQSVAFWCNPISGHATLYWYQQILGQGPKLLIQFQNNGVVDDSQLPKDRFSAERLKGVDSTLKIQPAKLEDSAVYLCASSSGSYGEQYFGPGTRLTVT.

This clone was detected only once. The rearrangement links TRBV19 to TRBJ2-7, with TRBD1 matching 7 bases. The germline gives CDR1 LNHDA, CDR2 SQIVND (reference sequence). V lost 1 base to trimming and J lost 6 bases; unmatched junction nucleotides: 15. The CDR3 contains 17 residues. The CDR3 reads CASSIVPGQVGMAEQYF. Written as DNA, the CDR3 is TGTGCCAGTAGTATAGTCCCAGGACAGGTTGGGATGGCCGAGCAGTACTTC.

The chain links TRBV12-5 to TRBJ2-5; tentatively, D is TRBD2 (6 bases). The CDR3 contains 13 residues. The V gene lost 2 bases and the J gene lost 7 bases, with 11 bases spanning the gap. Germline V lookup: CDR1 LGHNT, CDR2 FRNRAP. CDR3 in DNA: TGTGCTAGTGGTTTGCGGGGGAGTGGGACCCAGTACTTC. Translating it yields CASGLRGSGTQYF.

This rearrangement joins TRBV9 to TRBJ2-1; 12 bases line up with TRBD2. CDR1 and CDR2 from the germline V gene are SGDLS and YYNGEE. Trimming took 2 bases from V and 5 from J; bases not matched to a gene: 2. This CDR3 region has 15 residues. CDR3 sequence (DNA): TGTGCCAGCAGCGTCCGACTAGCGGGAGACAATGAGCAGTTCTTC. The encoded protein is CASSVRLAGDNEQFF.

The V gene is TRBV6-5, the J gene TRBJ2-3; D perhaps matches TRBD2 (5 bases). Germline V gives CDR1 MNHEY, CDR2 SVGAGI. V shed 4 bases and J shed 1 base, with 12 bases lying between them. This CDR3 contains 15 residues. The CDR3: CASSLQPGGTDTQYF. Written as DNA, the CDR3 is TGTGCCAGCAGTTTACAACCCGGGGGCACAGATACGCAGTATTTT.

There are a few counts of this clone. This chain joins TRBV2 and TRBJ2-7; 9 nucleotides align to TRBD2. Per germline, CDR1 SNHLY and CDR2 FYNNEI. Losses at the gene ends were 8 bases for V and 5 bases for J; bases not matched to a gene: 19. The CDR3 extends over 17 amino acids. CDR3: CASAIQGAGGRDHEQYF. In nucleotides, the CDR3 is TGTGCCAGCGCGATCCAGGGAGCGGGAGGTCGCGACCACGAGCAGTACTTC.

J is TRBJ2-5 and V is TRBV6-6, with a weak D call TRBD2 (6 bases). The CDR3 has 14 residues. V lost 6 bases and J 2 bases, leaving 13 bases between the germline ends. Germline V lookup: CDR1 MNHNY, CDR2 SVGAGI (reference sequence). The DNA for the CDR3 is TGTGCCAGCAGGCGGGGAGGCGGTCAAGAGACCCAGTACTTC. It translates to CASRRGGGQETQYF.

DNA for the CDR3: TGTGCCACCAGCAGAGCGCCTAGCGGGCAGCAGTTCTTC. Protein product: CATSRAPSGQQFF. The chain links TRBV15 to TRBJ2-1; TRBD2 matches at 8 bases. Trimming removed 1 base from V and 11 bases from J; junction bases left unmatched: 4. Per germline, CDR1 LNHNV and CDR2 YYDKDF (reference sequence). The CDR3 runs to 13 residues.

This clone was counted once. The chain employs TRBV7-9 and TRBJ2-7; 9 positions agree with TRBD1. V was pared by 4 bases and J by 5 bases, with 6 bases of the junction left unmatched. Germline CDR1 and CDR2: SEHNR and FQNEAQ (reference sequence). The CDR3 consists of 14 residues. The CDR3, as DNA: TGTGCCAGCAGCTCCAGGACAGGGGCCCACGAGCAGTACTTC. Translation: CASSSRTGAHEQYF. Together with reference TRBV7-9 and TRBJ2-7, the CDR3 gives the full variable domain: DTGVSQNPRHKITKRGQNVTFRCDPISEHNRLYWYRQTLGQGPEFLTYFQNEAQLEKSRLLSDRFSAERPKGSFSTLEIQRTEQGDSAMYLCASSSRTGAHEQYFGPGTRLTVT.

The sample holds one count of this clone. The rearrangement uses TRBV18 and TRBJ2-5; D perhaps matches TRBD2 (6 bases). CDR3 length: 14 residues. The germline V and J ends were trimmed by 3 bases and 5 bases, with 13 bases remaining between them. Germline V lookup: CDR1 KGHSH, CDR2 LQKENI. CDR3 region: CASSPGGLLETQYF. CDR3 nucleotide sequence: TGTGCCAGCTCACCCGGGGGTCTTCTGGAGACCCAGTACTTC.

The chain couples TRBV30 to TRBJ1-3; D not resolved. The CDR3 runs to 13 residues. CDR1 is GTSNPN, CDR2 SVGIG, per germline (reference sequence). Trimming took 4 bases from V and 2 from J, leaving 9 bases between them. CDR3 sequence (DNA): TGTGCCTGGACCCCCGAGGCTGGAAACACCATATATTTT. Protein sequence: CAWTPEAGNTIYF.

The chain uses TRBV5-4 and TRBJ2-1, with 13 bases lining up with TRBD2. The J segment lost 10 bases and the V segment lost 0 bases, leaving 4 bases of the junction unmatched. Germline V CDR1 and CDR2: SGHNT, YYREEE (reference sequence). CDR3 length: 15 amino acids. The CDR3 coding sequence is TGTGCCAGCAGCTTGGGACTAGCGGGAGGTTTGGAGCAGTTCTTC. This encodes CASSLGLAGGLEQFF.

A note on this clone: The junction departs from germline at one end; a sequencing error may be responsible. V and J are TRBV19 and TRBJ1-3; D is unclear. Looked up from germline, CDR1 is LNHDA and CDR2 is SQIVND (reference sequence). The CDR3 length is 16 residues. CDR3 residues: CASTITGSYSGSTIYF. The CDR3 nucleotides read TGTGCCAGTACCATAACCGGGAGCTACTCTGGAAGCACCATATATTTT.